The present TCR beta chain was sequenced within a study of blood T cell repertoires in COVID-19. In the study's own analysis: Estimated nucleated cell counts came from reference gene primer amplification. Method: immunoSEQ multiplex PCR; TCRdb's copy keeps in-frame clones and lacks some. V, J and clone size were drawn from that table, and D and trimming were deduced from the DNA. The sample records 220,000 or so clones, more than 75% being singletons. Between the trimmed V and J ends, which lost 6 bases and 0 bases, there was a span of 12 bases. The CDR3 runs 16 residues. CDR1 is MDHEN and CDR2 is SYDVKM in the germline V gene.

J is TRBJ2-6 and V is TRBV28; tentatively, D is TRBD1 (5 bases). Sequenced material: peripheral blood. The clonotype was recovered from a man over 45 who had recovered from COVID-19. In DNA form, the CDR3 reads TGTGCCAGCAGGGGGCTCGTCACCTCTGGGGCCAACGTCCTGACTTTC. Protein product: CASRGLVTSGANVLTF.